This T cell receptor (beta chain) was profiled in a study of response to subunit inactivated influenza vaccine. Whole-study findings and limits: Few new T cells, the authors suggested, are recruited by each seasonal influenza vaccination.

This CDR3 comprises 15 residues. CDR1 is MGHRA and CDR2 is YSYEKL in the germline V gene. V lost 4 bases and J lost 4; bases outside the gene matches: 9. This clonotype has just a few counts. What it binds is unknown. TCRdb independently ran MiXCR on the RT-PCR reads; one entry per CDR3 protein. The table lists under 850,000 distinct CDR3 sequences, less than 20% of them singletons. The chain links TRBV4-1 to TRBJ1-1; 7 bases fit TRBD1. The sequence derives from a man aged 50-60 years who received an inactivated influenza vaccine. The sequencing here drew on PBMCs from blood, taken 5 days after vaccination. The chain's CDR3 is CASSPSTGIGTEAFF. In DNA, the CDR3 is TGCGCCAGCAGCCCCTCGACAGGGATCGGCACTGAAGCTTTCTTT.